Here is one T cell receptor beta chain with its context. This specimen belongs to a study of blood T cell repertoires in COVID-19. Profiling relied on immunoSEQ multiplex PCR, and the TCRdb table lists in-frame clones only, not all of them. The data contain under 200,000 clones, about nine tenths of them singletons. The CDR3 has 15 amino acids. V gave up 6 bases and J gave up 3 bases; unmatched junction bases: 9. Germline values: CDR1 MNHEY, CDR2 SVGAGI. This sequence originates from a man between 18 and 29 years old with acute or convalescent COVID-19. Sequencing input: peripheral blood. The chain has TRBV6-5 and TRBJ2-7; TRBD1 matches at 9 bases. Here the CDR3 reads CASSSGTGLLYEQYF. The CDR3 coding sequence is TGTGCCAGCAGCTCCGGGACAGGGCTTCTCTACGAGCAGTACTTC.